Listed here is a single TCR beta chain. This clone occurred a few times. No cognate antigen has been identified for it. Base qualities are not at hand, and no much larger clone is one base apart. The approximately 100 tumor samples underwent high-throughput TCR profiling with ImmunoSEQ. The paper's data handling went like this. Repertoire diversity metrics included richness (unique productive sequences), clonality, evenness and relatedness; Bhattacharyya coefficient assessed similarity between samples. A sensitivity analysis that removed TCRs with fewer than two reads produced consistent conclusions. Imported from immuneACCESS, the table was reduced by TCRdb to in-frame sequences with V and J called. These copies leave out some clones; in studies compared against another copy, an unresolved V gene accounts for under half, and the cause of the remainder is not known. The V and J calls and clone size are taken from that table; D and trimming were inferred from the DNA. This sample lists over 8,500 clones; about nine tenths were detected once. About 1.5% of the sample is taken by the ten largest.

This record comes from a study of high-grade serous ovarian cancer treatment subgroups (dated by TCRdb to the early 2020s). In the study overall: On average, each sample produced roughly 13,000 sequencing reads and 6,000 to 9,500 unique TCR beta rearrangements. The study profiled TCR beta repertoires in high-grade serous ovarian cancer patients grouped by complete gross resection or neoadjuvant chemotherapy response under a laparoscopic triage algorithm. A cohort of about 30 patients was included: 10 with no residual disease after primary surgery (R0), 10 who were excellent NACT responders, and 10 who were poor NACT responders. One primary tumor sample and two metastatic tumor samples were collected from each patient, for a total of 95 or so samples.

General study outcomes and caveats: Because bulk tumor TCR sequencing provided no spatial information, insight into HGSC tumor complexity and diversity was limited. The TCR repertoire analyses centered on CDR3, leaving CDR1 and CDR2 unanalyzed. Tumors from the same patient had repertoire similarity ranging from 0.11 to 0.79, while tumors from different patients showed almost no similarity. Neoantigen level correlated positively with TCR clonal relatedness, and copy number variation and mutation load from whole-genome sequencing showed a positive trend with TCR clonal relatedness.

Collection of tumor samples took place before definitive surgery or chemotherapy. Genomic DNA was extracted by the MD Anderson Biospecimen Extraction Resource, and TCR sequencing was done by the MD Anderson Cancer Genomics Laboratory. V is pared back by 1 base and J by 4 bases, with 4 bases lying between the germline termini. The CDR3 sequence holds 13 residues, the cysteine and phenylalanine included. Just CDR3 DNA is preserved here, 39 bases in frame from base 1. The CDR1 and CDR2 encoded by the germline V gene (reference sequence) are SEHNR and FQNEAQ. This TCR was recovered from a human donor with high-grade serous ovarian cancer. Sequencing input: tumor tissue. The sequence links TRBV7-9 to TRBJ1-4; too little of a D gene remains to name it. The DNA sequence is given as TGTGCCAGCAGCTTAGGGGGTAATGAAAAACTGTTTTTT. This encodes CASSLGGNEKLFF.